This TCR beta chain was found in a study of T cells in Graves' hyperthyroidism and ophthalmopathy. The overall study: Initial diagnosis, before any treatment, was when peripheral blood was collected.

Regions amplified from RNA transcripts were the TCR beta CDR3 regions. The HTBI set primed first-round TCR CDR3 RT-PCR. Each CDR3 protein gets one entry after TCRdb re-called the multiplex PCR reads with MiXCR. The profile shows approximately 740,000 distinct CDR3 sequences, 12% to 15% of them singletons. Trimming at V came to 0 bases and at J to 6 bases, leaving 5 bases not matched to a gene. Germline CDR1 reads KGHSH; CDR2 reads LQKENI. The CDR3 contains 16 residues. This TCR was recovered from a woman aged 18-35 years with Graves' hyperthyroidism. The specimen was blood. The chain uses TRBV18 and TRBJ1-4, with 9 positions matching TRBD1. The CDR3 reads CASSPPDRGRDEKLFF. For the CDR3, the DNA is TGTGCCAGCTCACCACCTGACAGGGGGAGGGATGAAAAACTGTTTTTT.